A single sample is the source of the 14 T cell receptor beta chains below, sequenced in a study of cytomegalovirus exposure and HLA in healthy donors. With 60 Vbeta and 13 Jbeta primers, the PCR was carried out. This table comes from immunoSEQ multiplex PCR, and its TCRdb copy is limited to in-frame clones, with some not included. The sample shows 150,000 or so clones, 73% of them seen only once. What was sequenced was PBMCs. The source of these receptors is a woman aged 18 to 35 in good health and CMV-seronegative.

The gene calls are TRBV7-2 and TRBJ2-1; a weak D match, TRBD1 (6 bases). This CDR3 region has 16 residues. Trimming shortened V by 1 base and J by 6 bases, and 16 bases separated the two germline ends. The germline gives CDR1 SGHTA, CDR2 FQGNSA. The CDR3, as DNA: TGTGCCAGCAGCTTAGAGGAACAGGGAGCACTCAATGAGCAGTTCTTC. This translates into CASSLEEQGALNEQFF. Full variable domain (outside the CDR3, taken from reference TRBV7-2 and TRBJ2-1): GAGVSQSPSNKVTEKGKDVELRCDPISGHTALYWYRQSLGQGLEFLIYFQGNSAPDKSGLPSDRFSAERTGGSVSTLTIQRTQQEDSAVYLCASSLEEQGALNEQFFGPGTRLTVL.

The chain couples TRBV7-8 to TRBJ1-4; 7 bases map to TRBD1. Unmatched junction bases numbered 0, after V lost 4 bases and J lost 4 bases. This CDR3 has 13 amino acids. The germline CDR1 and CDR2 sequences are SGHVS and FQNEAQ. The CDR3 protein is CASSWDSNEKLFF. The CDR3 DNA reads as TGTGCCAGCAGCTGGGACAGTAATGAAAAACTGTTTTTT.

This clone was observed once. This rearrangement joins TRBV28 to TRBJ2-7; 7 bases are a match to TRBD1. The CDR3 contains 13 residues. Trimming removed 6 bases from V and 3 bases from J; junction bases left unmatched: 5. The germline V gene has CDR1 MDHEN and CDR2 SYDVKM. CDR3 sequence (DNA): TGTGCCAGCAGGACAGGGCTAAACTACGAGCAGTACGTC. This gives the protein CASRTGLNYEQYV.

This chain uses TRBV28 with TRBJ1-2; possibly TRBD1 for D (6 bases). In germline, CDR1 is MDHEN, CDR2 SYDVKM. This CDR3 region has 15 residues. V was trimmed by 6 bases and J by 8 bases, leaving 22 bases between them. The CDR3 loop is CASSLRDVTGRGYTF. The CDR3 DNA reads as TGTGCCAGCAGCCTCCGAGACGTAACAGGGCGCGGCTACACCTTC.

This chain joins TRBV5-1 and TRBJ2-1; D might be TRBD2 (7 bases). Germline V gives CDR1 SGHRS, CDR2 YFSETQ. The CDR3 is 13 residues long. Trimming took off 6 bases at V and 9 bases at J, with 16 bases between the two ends. CDR3 loop: CASTSEGGGEQFF. The CDR3 nucleotides read TGCGCCAGCACCTCGGAGGGGGGGGGTGAGCAGTTCTTC.

The rearrangement uses TRBV7-2 and TRBJ1-6; D is ambiguous. Germline assignment: CDR1 SGHTA and CDR2 FQGNSA. V shed 3 bases and J shed 3 bases, with 9 bases lying between them. This CDR3 is 15 amino acids long. The CDR3 DNA follows: TGTGCCAGCAGCTTGCGGGAAGGCTATAATTCACCCCTCCACTTT. It specifies CASSLREGYNSPLHF.

V is TRBV6-1 and J is TRBJ2-5; weak D call: TRBD2 (6 bases). Germline V gene sequence: CDR1 MNHNS, CDR2 SASEGT. The CDR3 totals 14 residues. Trimming took 7 bases from V and 1 from J, leaving 13 bases between them. DNA for the CDR3: TGTGCCAGCACTAAGCTGGGAGGCCAAGAGACCCAGTACTTC. Amino acids: CASTKLGGQETQYF.

The sample holds a few counts of this clone. The chain carries TRBV11-3 and TRBJ2-1; 7 bases are shared with TRBD1. V lost 2 bases to trimming and J lost 5 bases; unmatched junction nucleotides: 9. CDR1 and CDR2 (germline): SGHNT, YENEEA. CDR3 length: 16 residues. As DNA, the CDR3 is TGTGCCAGCAGCTTATTTATCCGGACAGGCGACAATGAGCAGTTCTTC. It encodes CASSLFIRTGDNEQFF.

V is TRBV4-2 and J is TRBJ2-1; 10 nucleotides match TRBD2. V shed 0 bases, J shed 7 bases, and the junction held 6 bases outside the gene matches. CDR3 size: 16 residues. Germline values: CDR1 LGHNA, CDR2 YNFKEQ. CDR3: CASSQEPSGGENEQFF. In DNA form, the CDR3 reads TGTGCCAGCAGCCAAGAGCCTAGCGGGGGAGAAAATGAGCAGTTCTTC.

This chain joins TRBV30 and TRBJ2-3, with 8 bases lining up with TRBD1. CDR1 is GTSNPN, CDR2 SVGIG, per germline (reference sequence). This CDR3 region has 14 residues. V trimming: 2 bases; J trimming: 1 base; junction bases outside the gene matches: 2. As DNA, the CDR3 is TGTGCCTGGAGTCGGGGACAGGGCACAGATACGCAGTATTTT. Residues: CAWSRGQGTDTQYF.

The rearrangement joins TRBV5-1 to TRBJ2-1; the match to TRBD2 covers 7 bases. Germline CDR1 is SGHRS and CDR2 is YFSETQ. This CDR3 has 13 residues. V lost 4 bases and J lost 8; bases outside the gene matches: 6. The CDR3 nucleotides are TGCGCCAGCAGCACTAGGACTAGTGATGAGCAGTTCTTC. Translated, it gives CASSTRTSDEQFF.

The chain uses TRBV6-5 and TRBJ1-2; unclear D gene. Trimming took 3 bases from V and 4 from J, leaving 9 bases between them. This CDR3 contains 13 residues. From germline, CDR1 is MNHEY and CDR2 SVGAGI. CDR3 in amino acids: CASSYEQTYGYTF. The CDR3 DNA is TGTGCCAGCAGTTATGAACAGACCTATGGCTACACCTTC.

This clone has a handful of counts. The chain couples TRBV2 to TRBJ2-1, with 9 nucleotides matching TRBD2. The ends lost 8 bases at V and 5 bases at J; junction bases unmatched: 7. From germline, CDR1 is SNHLY and CDR2 FYNNEI. The CDR3 covers 14 residues. CDR3 in amino acids: CASVAGERNNEQFF. The CDR3 region has the DNA TGTGCCAGCGTAGCGGGAGAAAGAAACAATGAGCAGTTCTTC.

This chain uses TRBV18 with TRBJ1-1; TRBD1 agrees at 8 bases. The CDR3 extends over 15 amino acids. Germline CDR1 and CDR2: KGHSH and LQKENI. Trimming cost V 0 bases and J 5 bases; bases outside gene matches: 5. CDR3 loop: CASSPPGHRGTEAFF. DNA of the CDR3: TGTGCCAGCTCACCACCGGGGCACAGGGGGACTGAAGCTTTCTTT.